This is a list of T cell receptor beta chains from one sample in a study of blood T cell repertoires in COVID-19. Clones were read by immunoSEQ multiplex PCR, and TCRdb kept only the in-frame ones, dropping some. Of approximately 100,000 clones detected, around 85% appear once; the ten largest clones hold 20% to 25%. The sample taken for sequencing was peripheral blood. The receptor set was obtained from a man aged 70 or older with active or convalescent COVID-19. CDR3s leave out the opening cysteine and the closing phenylalanine or tryptophan. A D gene is named only where the DNA matches it firmly.

>-|TRBV28|TRBJ1-1
ASRLRNTEAF
>TRBD1|TRBV27|TRBJ1-2
ASSRHIRQGLNYGYT
>TRBD1|TRBV24-1|TRBJ2-3
ATSEGQGDTDTQY
>-|TRBV20-1|TRBJ1-1
SAAHRDEAF
>-|TRBV30|TRBJ1-4
AWTGDIAEKLF
>-|TRBV28|TRBJ1-3
ATGGVGNTIY
>-|TRBV7-9|TRBJ1-1
ASSLRTVAEAF
>TRBD2|TRBV27|TRBJ2-7
ASRLTTSGRPPYEQY
>-|TRBV5-1|TRBJ1-5
ASSLGQLNQPQH
>-|TRBV28|TRBJ2-1
ASSLNGGRSSEQF
>-|TRBV6-5|TRBJ2-5
ASSSSGGQQETQY
>-|TRBV2|TRBJ1-1
AAAGGGGTEAF
>-|TRBV12-3/TRBV12-4|TRBJ2-1
ASSLDTYNEQF
>-|TRBV19|TRBJ1-2
ASSHSDGNYGYT
>TRBD1|TRBV18|TRBJ1-2
ASSPQISGTGSDYGYT
>TRBD1|TRBV7-2|TRBJ1-5
ASSVQGKPQH
>-|TRBV19|TRBJ2-6
ASSIHSPGANVLT
>TRBD2|TRBV18|TRBJ2-1
ASSPLASGITYNEQF
>-|TRBV5-1|TRBJ1-3
ASSFDMGNTIY
>-|TRBV2|TRBJ2-2
ASSEEGGELF
>TRBD2|TRBV10-1|TRBJ2-7
ASRLLAGEVSYEQY
>TRBD1|TRBV28|TRBJ1-1
ASSLPGGYTEAF
>-|TRBV5-6|TRBJ1-1
ASSPRGRGNTEAF
>TRBD2|TRBV3-1/TRBV3-2|TRBJ2-5
ASSQLPFSGSQETQY
>-|TRBV7-3|TRBJ1-1
ASSLGQSYTEAF
>-|TRBV19|TRBJ1-1
ASSSRGYTEAF
>TRBD1|TRBV15|TRBJ1-4
ATSRADRGYEKLF
>TRBD2|TRBV5-1|TRBJ2-5
ASSLSGSQETQY
>-|TRBV5-1|TRBJ2-3
ASSYTLRDTQY
>TRBD2|TRBV6-5|TRBJ2-6
ASTSLAAGANVLT
>-|TRBV7-2|TRBJ1-5
ASSLVVGAYQPQH
>-|TRBV5-1|TRBJ1-4
ASSLEGSATNEKLF
>TRBD2|TRBV10-3|TRBJ2-2
AISAGREDTGELF
>-|TRBV30|TRBJ1-5
AWSGTANQPQH
>TRBD1|TRBV7-9|TRBJ1-2
ASSLVTGGKGYGYT
>-|TRBV7-9|TRBJ1-1
ASSFEGGGTEAF
>-|TRBV28|TRBJ1-5
ASSPPDSPNQPQH
>-|TRBV5-6|TRBJ2-7
ASSFGRSSYEQY
>TRBD2|TRBV28|TRBJ2-7
ASSTSGKYDEQY
>TRBD1|TRBV5-6|TRBJ2-7
ASSKSGTGRYEQY
>-|TRBV6-5|TRBJ1-6
ASIRDTNSPLH
>-|TRBV18|TRBJ1-5
ASSENQGNQPQH
>-|TRBV9|TRBJ2-1
ASSVGGMSSYNEQF
>-|TRBV5-6|TRBJ2-1
ASSPGSSYNEQF
>TRBD2|TRBV24-1|TRBJ2-3
ATSDTGLAGRTDTQY
>TRBD2|TRBV12-5|TRBJ2-1
ASGKGLAGGEQF
>-|TRBV6-5|TRBJ1-5
ASSYVSQPQH
>-|TRBV4-1|TRBJ1-1
ASSLTKRHTEAF
>-|TRBV3-1/TRBV3-2|TRBJ2-1
ASSPAGRGLNNEQF
>TRBD1|TRBV5-4|TRBJ2-7
ASSPQTGGYEQY
>-|TRBV7-9|TRBJ1-2
ASSYRGEINSGYT
>-|TRBV30|TRBJ1-6
AWRGPGSPLH
>TRBD2|TRBV30|TRBJ2-3
AFNGGGTQY
>TRBD1|TRBV5-1|TRBJ1-1
ASSLDRGPAF
>TRBD1|TRBV27|TRBJ1-6
ASSPLTGAVNSPLH
>-|TRBV5-1|TRBJ2-1
ASSLASGAYNEQF
>TRBD2|TRBV5-1|TRBJ2-5
ASSSGTSGSPETQY
>TRBD1|TRBV10-1|TRBJ1-2
ASSESRTGESGYT
>TRBD2|TRBV5-1|TRBJ2-7
ASSRLAGGNYEQY